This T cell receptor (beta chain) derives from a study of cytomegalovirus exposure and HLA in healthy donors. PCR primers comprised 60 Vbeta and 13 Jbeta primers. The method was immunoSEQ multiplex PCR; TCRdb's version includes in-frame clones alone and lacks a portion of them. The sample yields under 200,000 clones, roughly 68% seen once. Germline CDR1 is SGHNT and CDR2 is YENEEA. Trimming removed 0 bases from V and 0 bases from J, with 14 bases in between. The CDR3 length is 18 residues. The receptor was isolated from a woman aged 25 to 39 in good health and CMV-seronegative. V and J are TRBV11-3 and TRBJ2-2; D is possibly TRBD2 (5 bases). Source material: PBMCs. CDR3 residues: CASSLDRVGLANTGELFF. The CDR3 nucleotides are TGTGCCAGCAGCTTAGATCGGGTAGGACTCGCGAACACCGGGGAGCTGTTTTTT.